One sample yielded the 9 T cell receptor beta chains listed below, sequenced in a study of T-cell reconstitution after alpha-beta-depleted transplantation in children. TCRbeta library construction was performed incorporating unique molecular identifiers. TCRdb used MiXCR to reprocess the PCR reads, holding one entry per CDR3 protein. The sample lists 800,000 to 1,000,000 distinct CDR3 sequences, roughly 29% occurring once. Source: PBMCs, mostly from graft donor cells, taken 360 days after TCRalphabeta/CD19-depleted stem cell transplant. These receptors were obtained from a boy in the first two years of life who had a stem cell transplant for SCID, so the T cells may come from the graft donor.

On this clonotype itself: Germline and junction disagree at one end, which may indicate a read error. The chain has TRBV9 and TRBJ2-3; TRBD2 matches 13 bases. CDR3 size: 12 residues. Germline V gene lookup returns CDR1 SGDLS and CDR2 YYNGEE. In DNA, the CDR3 is TGTGCCAGCAGCTCCTTAGGGACTAGCGGGGATTTT. This translates into CASSSLGTSGDF. The variable domain in full, with the rest retrieved from reference TRBV9 and TRBJ2-3, is DSGVTQTPKHLITATGQRVTLRCSPRSGDLSVYWYQQSLDQGLQFLIQYYNGEERAKGNILERFSAQQFPDLHSELNLSSLELGDSALYFCASSSLGTSGDFGPGTRLTVL.

The chain carries TRBV5-1 and TRBJ2-5, with 9 bases aligning to TRBD1. This CDR3 comprises 15 residues. Germline CDR1 reads SGHRS; CDR2 reads YFSETQ. The J segment lost 4 bases and the V segment lost 0 bases, leaving 4 bases of the junction unmatched. In DNA form, the CDR3 reads TGCGCCAGCAGCTTGGCAGGACAGGGGACAGAGACCCAGTACTTC. It codes for CASSLAGQGTETQYF.

This chain connects TRBV2 to TRBJ2-5; D possibly corresponds to TRBD1 (5 bases). Germline CDR1 and CDR2: SNHLY and FYNNEI. CDR3 length: 15 amino acids. Between the trimmed V and J ends, which lost 4 bases and 5 bases, there was a span of 17 bases. The CDR3 reads CASSVMWGRAETQYF. DNA of the CDR3: TGTGCCAGCAGTGTGATGTGGGGCCGAGCGGAGACCCAGTACTTC.

This chain links TRBV4-1 with TRBJ1-1; D possibly corresponds to TRBD1 (5 bases). V was pared by 0 bases and J by 4 bases, with 12 bases between. CDR1 and CDR2 from the germline V gene are MGHRA and YSYEKL. This CDR3 has 15 amino acids. CDR3 amino acids: CASSQDPLGRTEAFF. The CDR3 coding sequence is TGCGCCAGCAGCCAAGATCCTCTGGGACGCACTGAAGCTTTCTTT.

The chain combines TRBV18 with TRBJ2-1; D possibly matches TRBD1 or TRBD2 (5 bases each). From germline, CDR1 is KGHSH and CDR2 LQKENI. Between the trimmed V and J ends, which lost 1 base and 4 bases, there was a span of 11 bases. The CDR3 has 15 amino acids. CDR3 residues: CASSPQGSGYNEQFF. CDR3 nucleotide sequence: TGTGCCAGCTCACCACAGGGGAGTGGATACAATGAGCAGTTCTTC.

The chain is built from TRBV2 and TRBJ2-1; 11 nucleotides agree with TRBD1. The CDR3 sequence is 16 residues long. The trim removed 4 bases at V and 6 bases at J, leaving 8 bases unmatched. Germline CDR1 and CDR2: SNHLY and FYNNEI. CDR3 DNA: TGTGCCAGCAGTGCCCTTTCCGGGACAGGGGGCAATGAGCAGTTCTTC. This sequence encodes CASSALSGTGGNEQFF.

The table lists this clonotype with a few counts. J is TRBJ2-6 and V is TRBV5-6; no reliable D call. The CDR3 sequence is 18 residues long. Germline CDR1 and CDR2: SGHDT and YYEEEE. With 4 bases removed from V and 0 bases from J, the gap between germline ends came to 17 bases. CDR3: CASSPFARFYSGANVLTF. The DNA of the CDR3 is TGTGCCAGCAGCCCTTTTGCCAGGTTTTACTCTGGGGCCAACGTCCTGACTTTC. Based on the CDR3 plus reference TRBV5-6 and TRBJ2-6, the full variable domain is DAGVTQSPTHLIKTRGQQVTLRCSPKSGHDTVSWYQQALGQGPQFIFQYYEEEERQRGNFPDRFSGHQFPNYSSELNVNALLLGDSALYLCASSPFARFYSGANVLTFGAGSRLTVL.

Only one count was recorded for this clonotype. The chain joins TRBV7-9 to TRBJ2-3, with TRBD2 identical over 9 bases. The junction had 5 bases not matched to a gene; V was cut back by 2 bases and J by 2 bases. The CDR3 length is 16 residues. CDR1 and CDR2 from the germline V gene are SEHNR and FQNEAQ (reference sequence). In nucleotides, the CDR3 is TGTGCCAGCAGCTTATTGAGGACTAGCGACACAGATACGCAGTATTTT. It encodes CASSLLRTSDTDTQYF.

This clonotype turned up a few times. V usage is TRBV28 and J usage is TRBJ2-3; 7 bases are a match to TRBD2. Germline V gives CDR1 MDHEN, CDR2 SYDVKM. The CDR3 runs to 13 residues. Germline trimming cut 10 bases from V and 10 bases from J; bases unmatched to any gene: 14. CDR3 in DNA: TGTGCCATCGCTAGTGGGACTATCTTTGCGCAGTATTTT. It specifies CAIASGTIFAQYF.